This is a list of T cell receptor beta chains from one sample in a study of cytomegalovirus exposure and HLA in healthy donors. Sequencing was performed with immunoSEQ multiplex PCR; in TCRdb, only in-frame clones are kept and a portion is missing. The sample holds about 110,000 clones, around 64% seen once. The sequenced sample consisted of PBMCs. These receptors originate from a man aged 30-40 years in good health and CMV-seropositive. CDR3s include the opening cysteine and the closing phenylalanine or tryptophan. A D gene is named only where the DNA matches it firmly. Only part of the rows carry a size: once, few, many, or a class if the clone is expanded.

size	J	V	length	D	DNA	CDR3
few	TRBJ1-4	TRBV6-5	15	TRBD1	TGTGCCAGCAGTACGCAGGGGGAGGCTAATGAAAAACTGTTTTTT	CASSTQGEANEKLFF
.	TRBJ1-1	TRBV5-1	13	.	TGCGCCAGCAGCTTGGACGGGAGCACTGAAGCTTTCTTT	CASSLDGSTEAFF
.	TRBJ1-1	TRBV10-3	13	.	TGTGCCATCCGCGACGGGGGAGGCACTGAAGCTTTCTTT	CAIRDGGGTEAFF
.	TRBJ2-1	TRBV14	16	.	TGTGCCAGCAGCCAAGTTGGCAGGGGCACCTACAATGAGCAGTTCTTC	CASSQVGRGTYNEQFF
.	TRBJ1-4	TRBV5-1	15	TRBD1	TGCGCCAGCAGCCCCCTTACAGGGGGAAGTGAAAAACTGTTTTTT	CASSPLTGGSEKLFF
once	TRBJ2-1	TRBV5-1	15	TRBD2	TGCGCCAGCAGCACAGGGACTAGCGCCATGAATGAGCAGTTCTTC	CASSTGTSAMNEQFF
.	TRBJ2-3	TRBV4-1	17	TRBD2	TGCGCCAGCAGCCAACTTAGGACTAGCGGGATCACAGATACGCAGTATTTT	CASSQLRTSGITDTQYF
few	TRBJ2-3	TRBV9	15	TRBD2	TGTGCCAGCAGCGTAGGCACTAGCGGGGGCGATACGCAGTATTTT	CASSVGTSGGDTQYF
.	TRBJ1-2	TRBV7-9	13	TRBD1	TGTGCCAGCAGCCGTTCGCAGGGGGCGAACTACACCTTC	CASSRSQGANYTF
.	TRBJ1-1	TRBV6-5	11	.	TGTGCCAGCAGTTGGGGGGCTGAAGCTTTCTTT	CASSWGAEAFF
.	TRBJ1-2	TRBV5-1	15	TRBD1	TGCGCCAGCAGGGGACAGGCGACAATGAACTATGGCTACACCTTC	CASRGQATMNYGYTF
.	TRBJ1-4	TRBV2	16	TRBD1	TGTGCCAGCAGGACAGGGCCGGATGGTGTCTCTGAAAAACTGTTTTTT	CASRTGPDGVSEKLFF
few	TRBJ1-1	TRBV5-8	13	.	TGTGCCAGCAGCTTGGACAGGCACACTGAAGCTTTCTTT	CASSLDRHTEAFF
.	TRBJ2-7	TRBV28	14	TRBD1	TGTGCCAGCAGTTCCCGGGACAGGGCCTACGAACAGTACTTC	CASSSRDRAYEQYF
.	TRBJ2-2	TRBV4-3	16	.	TGCGCCAGCAGCTTTACAGGCGGCCCGAACACCGGGGAGCTGTTTTTT	CASSFTGGPNTGELFF
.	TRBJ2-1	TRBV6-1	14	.	TGTGCCAGCAGTGACTTTGAGCCCAACAATGAGCAGTTCTTC	CASSDFEPNNEQFF
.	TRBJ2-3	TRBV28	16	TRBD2	TGTGCCAGCAGTTCCACCCTTAGCGGGAGGGCGGGTACGCAGTATTTT	CASSSTLSGRAGTQYF
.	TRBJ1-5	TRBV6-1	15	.	TGTGCCAGCAGTGAAAATGGAGGACAGTTGCAGCCCCAGCATTTT	CASSENGGQLQPQHF
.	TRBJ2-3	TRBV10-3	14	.	TGTGCCATCAGTGAAAGTAGCGGCACAGATACGCAGTATTTT	CAISESSGTDTQYF
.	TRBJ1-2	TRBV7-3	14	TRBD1	TGTGCCAGCAGCTTAAATCGGGGACAGGGCGGCTACACCTTC	CASSLNRGQGGYTF
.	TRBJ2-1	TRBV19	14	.	TGTGCCAGTAGTATTGACAGGACCTACAATGAGCAGTTCTTC	CASSIDRTYNEQFF
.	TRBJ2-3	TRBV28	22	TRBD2	TGTGCCAGCAGTTTCGCCCGGATGTGGGTGATAGCGGGAGGATCCAGCACAGATACGCAGTATTTT	CASSFARMWVIAGGSSTDTQYF
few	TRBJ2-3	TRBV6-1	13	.	TGTGCCAGCAGTGATCAGGCTTCCAATACGCAGTATTTT	CASSDQASNTQYF
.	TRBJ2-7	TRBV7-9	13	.	TGTGCCAGCAGCTTAAGCCGCGGTTACGAGCAGTACTTC	CASSLSRGYEQYF
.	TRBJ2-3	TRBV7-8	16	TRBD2	TGTGCCAGCAGCTTAGACCTAGCGGGGGCCACAGATACGCAGTATTTT	CASSLDLAGATDTQYF
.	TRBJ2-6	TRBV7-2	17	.	TGTGCCAGCAGCGGTACAGGGTTTAACTCTGGGGCCAACGTCCTGACTTTC	CASSGTGFNSGANVLTF
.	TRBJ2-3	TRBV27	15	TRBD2	TGTGCCAGCAGTTCCGTTAGCGGGGGAGCAGATACGCAGTATTTT	CASSSVSGGADTQYF
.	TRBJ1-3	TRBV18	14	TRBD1	TGTGCCAGCTCCCCCGACAGGGCTGGAAACACCATATATTTT	CASSPDRAGNTIYF
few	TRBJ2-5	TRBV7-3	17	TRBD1	TGTGCCAGCAGCTTAATCGGGGGGGACAGGGGAGGAGAGACCCAGTACTTC	CASSLIGGDRGGETQYF
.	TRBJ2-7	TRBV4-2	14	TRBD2	TGTGCCAGCAGCCAAGAAGCGGGGGAAGCCGAGCAGTACTTC	CASSQEAGEAEQYF
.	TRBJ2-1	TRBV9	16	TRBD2	TGTGCCAGCAGCGTAGCAATTAGCGGGAGTGAAAATGAGCAGTTCTTC	CASSVAISGSENEQFF
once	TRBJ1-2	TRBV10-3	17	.	TGTGCCATCAGTGTCCGAATCAGGGAGGATACTAACTATGGCTACACCTTC	CAISVRIREDTNYGYTF
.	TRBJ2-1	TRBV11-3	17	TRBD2	TGTGCCAGCAGCCCGCTGGGACTAGCGGGGAAGTACAATGAGCAGTTCTTC	CASSPLGLAGKYNEQFF
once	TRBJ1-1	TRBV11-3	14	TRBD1	TGTGCCAGCAGCTTGGGGGACAGCTTCTCATCCGCTTTCTTT	CASSLGDSFSSAFF
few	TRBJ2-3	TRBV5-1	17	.	TGCGCCAGCAGCTTGGGGGGTCTGGCAGGGTTCACAGATACGCAGTATTTT	CASSLGGLAGFTDTQYF
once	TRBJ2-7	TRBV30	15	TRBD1	TGTGCCTGGAGCCTCGGACAGGGGGCGAGCTACGAGCAGTACTTC	CAWSLGQGASYEQYF
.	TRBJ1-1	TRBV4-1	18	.	TGCGCCAGCAGCCAAGATCGGCGGGAAGGCAGGAAGAACACTGAAGCTTTCTTT	CASSQDRREGRKNTEAFF
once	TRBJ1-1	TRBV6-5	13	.	TGTGCCAGCAGTTACTTCGGGGACACTGAAGCTTTCTTT	CASSYFGDTEAFF
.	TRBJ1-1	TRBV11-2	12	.	TGTGCCAGCCGGGGGTCGGAGGCTGAAGCTTTCTTT	CASRGSEAEAFF
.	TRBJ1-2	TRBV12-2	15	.	TGTGCAAGTCGCTTAGCGCGGGGCTGGGGTCAAAGCTACACCTTC	CASRLARGWGQSYTF
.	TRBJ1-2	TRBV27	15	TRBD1	TGTGCCAGTAAGACAGGGGGCGGAGTACCTTATGGCTACACCTTC	CASKTGGGVPYGYTF
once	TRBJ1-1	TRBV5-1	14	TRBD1	TGCGCCAGCGAACCGACAGGGGGGACCGATAAAGCTTTCTTT	CASEPTGGTDKAFF
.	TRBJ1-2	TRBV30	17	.	TGTGCCTGGAGTGTACGAGCCCGAACCCCTACTAACTATGGCTACACCTTC	CAWSVRARTPTNYGYTF
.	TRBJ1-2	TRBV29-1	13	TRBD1	TGCAGCGTGATTAGGGGGCAGGTCTATGGCTACACCTTC	CSVIRGQVYGYTF
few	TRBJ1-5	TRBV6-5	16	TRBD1	TGTGCCAGCAGTTCCGCCCAGGACAGGGTCAATCAGCCCCAGCATTTT	CASSSAQDRVNQPQHF